This passage covers 30 T cell receptor beta chains from one sample sequenced in a study of Ad26.COV2.S vaccination and SARS-CoV-2 variants (dated by TCRdb to about 2021). The treatment or condition label for this specimen denotes: about 20 received Ad26.COV2.S at low or high dose, single or two shots; about 5 received placebo; per-sample allocation not given. For vaccine and placebo recipients, the sequenced repertoires came from samples collected on day 63 after the first injection. Receptor amplification or capture employed the immunoSEQ multiplex PCR assay. The clones in this table, taken by TCRdb from immuneACCESS, are in-frame only. Not every clone is retained; where verified, under half of the shortfall comes from an unresolved V gene, and the cause of the rest is unknown. The sample table contains around 300,000 clones; only one count was recorded for roughly 90% of them. About 5% of the sample rests with the top ten.

The sequences come from peripheral blood, collected in a trial of Ad26.COV2.S vaccine versus placebo. The receptor set was obtained from a person between 18 and 65 years old who received the Ad26.COV2.S COVID-19 vaccine or a placebo.

In regard to this clone: The sample has other DNA sequences that encode this CDR3 too. This chain links TRBV10-3 with TRBJ1-1; no clear D gene. V lost 2 bases and J 5 bases, leaving 6 bases between the germline ends. This CDR3 contains 12 residues. Germline V gene sequence: CDR1 ENHRY, CDR2 SYGVKD. CDR3 sequence: CAISERRTEAFF. The CDR3 DNA sequence: TGTGCCATCAGTGAGCGGAGAACTGAAGCTTTCTTT.

J is TRBJ1-6 and V is TRBV5-6, with 11 bases matching TRBD1. The CDR3 sequence is 17 residues long. Germline V gives CDR1 SGHDT, CDR2 YYEEEE. The ends lost 2 bases at V and 8 bases at J; junction bases unmatched: 9. The chain's CDR3 is CASSFGQGAAVHSPLHF. The CDR3 DNA sequence: TGTGCCAGCAGCTTCGGACAGGGGGCCGCCGTACATTCACCCCTCCACTTT.

This clone was counted a single time. V is TRBV28 and J is TRBJ1-2; 9 bases line up with TRBD1. This CDR3 spans 15 amino acids. Trimming cost V 5 bases and J 6 bases; bases outside gene matches: 10. CDR1 and CDR2 from the germline V gene are MDHEN and SYDVKM. The CDR3 DNA reads as TGTGCCAGCAGTATTCCACAGGGGGCTCTTAATGGCTACACCTTC. Translating gives CASSIPQGALNGYTF.

The rearrangement links TRBV10-3 to TRBJ2-7; TRBD1 is a possible D gene (5 bases). The CDR3 has 13 residues. Trimming left V 3 bases short and J 1 base short, with 7 bases between. CDR1 is ENHRY, CDR2 SYGVKD, per germline. The CDR3 loop reads CAISDKGSYEQYV. The CDR3 nucleotides read TGTGCCATCAGTGACAAGGGGTCCTACGAGCAGTACGTC.

The genes are TRBV7-6 and TRBJ2-2, with D possibly called TRBD1 or TRBD2 (5 bases each). Germline CDR1 and CDR2: SGHVS and FNYEAQ. There are 15 residues in the CDR3. V lost 4 bases and J lost 8, with 17 bases in between. For the CDR3, the DNA is TGTGCCAGCAGCTCCAGAAGAGGTGGGGGAGGGGAGCTGTTTTTT. Translating it yields CASSSRRGGGGELFF. Drawing the rest from reference TRBV7-6 and TRBJ2-2, the complete variable domain is GAGVSQSPRYKVTKRGQDVALRCDPISGHVSLYWYRQALGQGPEFLTYFNYEAQQDKSGLPNDRFSAERPEGSISTLTIQRTEQRDSAMYRCASSSRRGGGGELFFGEGSRLTVL.

The V and J genes are TRBV7-9 and TRBJ2-2; D not resolved. The CDR3 spans 13 residues. Deletions cut 8 bases from V and 1 base from J, with 8 bases between. CDR1 and CDR2 from the germline V gene are SEHNR and FQNEAQ (reference sequence). The chain's CDR3 is CASRVGNTGELFF. In DNA form, the CDR3 reads TGTGCCAGCCGGGTCGGGAACACCGGGGAGCTGTTTTTT.

J is TRBJ2-7 and V is TRBV5-1; D is undetermined. The CDR3 sequence is 13 residues long. The V gene lost 4 bases and the J gene lost 0 bases, with 8 bases spanning the gap. Germline CDR1 SGHRS, CDR2 YFSETQ. The CDR3 protein is CASSPEHSYEQYF. CDR3 coding DNA: TGCGCCAGCAGCCCGGAGCACTCCTACGAGCAGTACTTC.

The chain links TRBV3-1 (or the pseudogene TRBV3-2) to TRBJ2-3; TRBD2 matches at 9 bases. The CDR3 loop spans 16 amino acids. J was trimmed by 6 bases and V by 0 bases; bases with no gene match: 7. Germline values: CDR1 LGHDT, CDR2 YNNKEL (reference sequence). CDR3 nucleotide sequence: TGTGCCAGCAGCCAAGATTTCGCGGGGGGGTACGATACGCAGTATTTT. It specifies CASSQDFAGGYDTQYF.

The V gene is TRBV6-5, the J gene TRBJ1-2; unclear D gene. Germline CDR1 reads MNHEY; CDR2 reads SVGAGI. V was cut by 2 bases and J by 6 bases, with 10 bases left in between. The CDR3 runs 13 residues. CDR3 nucleotide sequence: TGTGCCAGCAGTTACGGCTCAGCCAATGGCTACACCTTC. Its protein is CASSYGSANGYTF.

The chain couples TRBV6-2 or TRBV6-3 to TRBJ2-6; D may be TRBD1 (6 bases). Trimming took 2 bases from V and 0 from J, leaving 20 bases between them. Germline CDR1 MNHEY, CDR2 SVGEGT. The CDR3 extends over 20 amino acids. The CDR3 sequence is CASSYPVWRTDSSGANVLTF. The DNA of the CDR3 is TGTGCCAGCAGTTACCCCGTGTGGAGGACAGACAGCTCTGGGGCCAACGTCCTGACTTTC.

This clone was counted a single time. Other DNA sequences in the same sample also yield this CDR3. The CDR3 reads CATSRDQGTGNTIYF. For the CDR3, the DNA is TGTGCCACCAGCAGAGATCAGGGAACGGGAAACACCATATATTTT. The chain has TRBV15 and TRBJ1-3, with a possible D match to TRBD1 (5 bases). The germline V and J ends were trimmed by 0 bases and 4 bases, with 10 bases remaining between them. The CDR3 has 15 residues. Germline V CDR1 and CDR2: LNHNV, YYDKDF (reference sequence).

This rearrangement joins TRBV14 to TRBJ1-4, with D perhaps TRBD1 (6 bases). The CDR3 spans 13 residues. Germline V lookup: CDR1 SGHDN, CDR2 FVKESK. V was pared by 1 base and J by 15 bases, with 15 bases between. The CDR3: CASSQGVRGQLFF. The CDR3 region has the DNA TGTGCCAGCAGCCAAGGGGTGAGAGGACAGTTGTTTTTT.

The rearrangement uses TRBV14 and TRBJ1-2; the match to TRBD1 covers 7 bases. The V gene's germline CDR1 is SGHDN and CDR2 FVKESK. With 1 base clipped from V and 4 bases from J, the junction kept 3 bases outside the gene matches. The length of the CDR3 is 14 residues. CDR3 residues: CASSQAYRGYGYTF. The CDR3 DNA sequence: TGTGCCAGCAGCCAAGCCTACAGGGGCTATGGCTACACCTTC.

This chain links TRBV3-1 (or the pseudogene TRBV3-2) with TRBJ2-2, with 8 positions matching TRBD2. CDR3 length: 16 amino acids. The V gene's germline CDR1 is LGHDT and CDR2 YNNKEL (reference sequence). The V gene end was trimmed by 4 bases and the J gene end by 1 base; junction bases not matched to a gene: 5. CDR3 protein: CASSRALAGNTGELFF. CDR3 coding DNA: TGTGCCAGCAGCCGAGCCCTAGCGGGGAACACCGGGGAGCTGTTTTTT.

The table lists this clone with a count of one. The chain carries TRBV5-4 and TRBJ1-4; 8 nucleotides agree with TRBD1. The V segment lost 4 bases and the J segment 4 bases; nucleotides outside the gene matches: 3. Germline CDR1 and CDR2: SGHNT and YYREEE (reference sequence). The CDR3 has 14 amino acids. CDR3 nucleotide sequence: TGTGCCAGCAGCAGGGGACAGGATAATGAAAAACTGTTTTTT. Its translation: CASSRGQDNEKLFF.

V is TRBV29-1 and J is TRBJ1-1, with D possibly matching TRBD1 (5 bases). Germline CDR1 is SQVTM and CDR2 is ANQGSEA. Deletions cut 6 bases from V and 3 bases from J, with 14 bases between. This CDR3 region has 13 residues. The CDR3 here is CSVESGVDTEAFF. The CDR3 bases are TGCAGCGTCGAATCGGGGGTCGACACTGAAGCTTTCTTT.

The rearrangement uses TRBV29-1 and TRBJ2-7, with D perhaps matching TRBD1 (5 bases). Trimming took 7 bases from V and 5 from J, leaving 24 bases between them. Germline V gene sequence: CDR1 SQVTM, CDR2 ANQGSEA. The CDR3 totals 15 residues. CDR3 region: CSAPSAGRGYNEQYV. The CDR3 nucleotides read TGCAGCGCCCCAAGTGCCGGTAGGGGTTACAACGAGCAGTACGTC.

The chain combines TRBV12-5 with TRBJ1-1; D is undetermined. The germline gives CDR1 LGHNT, CDR2 FRNRAP. Trimming removed 9 bases at V and 2 bases at J, with 16 bases between. The CDR3 consists of 14 residues. The CDR3 loop reads CASYPSRENTEAFF. The CDR3 DNA reads TGTGCTAGCTACCCCTCCCGCGAAAACACTGAAGCTTTCTTT. Complete variable domain (other parts from reference TRBV12-5 and TRBJ1-1): DARVTQTPRHKVTEMGQEVTMRCQPILGHNTVFWYRQTMMQGLELLAYFRNRAPLDDSGMPKDRFSAEMPDATLATLKIQPSEPRDSAVYFCASYPSRENTEAFFGQGTRLTVV.

The table lists this clone with a count of one. The rearrangement links TRBV19 to TRBJ1-6; TRBD1 matches at 7 bases. The trim removed 5 bases at V and 7 bases at J, leaving 20 bases unmatched. Germline V gives CDR1 LNHDA, CDR2 SQIVND (reference sequence). The CDR3 spans 19 residues. CDR3 sequence: CASSAPAGTARLGNSPLHF. The CDR3 DNA follows: TGTGCCAGTAGTGCCCCAGCCGGGACAGCCAGGCTGGGCAATTCACCCCTCCACTTT.

This sequence joins TRBV27 and TRBJ2-3; either TRBD1 or TRBD2 may supply D (5 bases each). The germline V gene has CDR1 MNHEY and CDR2 SMNVEV (reference sequence). V was cut by 1 base and J by 0 bases, with 17 bases left in between. This CDR3 is 18 amino acids long. The CDR3 nucleotides are TGTGCCAGCAGTTTATTTAAGTTGGGACCTTCTAGCACAGATACGCAGTATTTT. It is translated as CASSLFKLGPSSTDTQYF.

The chain combines TRBV7-6 with TRBJ2-2; D not certain. Germline CDR1 SGHVS, CDR2 FNYEAQ. This CDR3 comprises 12 residues. V gave up 5 bases and J gave up 3 bases, with 4 bases separating them. The CDR3 spells CASSIYTGELFF. CDR3 DNA sequence: TGTGCCAGCAGCATTTACACCGGGGAGCTGTTTTTT.

The CDR3 region has the DNA TGCGCCAGCAGCCCCCAGCGGACAGGGGATTTGGGTCGTCACACTGAAGCTTTCTTT. Its protein is CASSPQRTGDLGRHTEAFF. The chain links TRBV4-1 to TRBJ1-1; 9 nucleotides align to TRBD1. The V and J ends lost 4 bases and 3 bases, in that order; junction bases with no gene match: 18. From germline, CDR1 is MGHRA and CDR2 YSYEKL. The CDR3 runs to 19 residues.

The V gene is TRBV5-6, the J gene TRBJ2-3, with 8 bases identical to TRBD1. The CDR3 spans 17 residues. Germline V lookup: CDR1 SGHDT, CDR2 YYEEEE. With V trimmed by 0 bases and J by 2 bases, 8 bases remained unmatched. The CDR3 DNA reads as TGTGCCAGCAGCTTGGGGCAGGGGGCCCCTTTCACAGATACGCAGTATTTT. Amino acids: CASSLGQGAPFTDTQYF.

This chain links TRBV7-9 with TRBJ1-1, with 9 bases lining up with TRBD1. The CDR3 runs 13 residues. CDR1 and CDR2 from the germline V gene are SEHNR and FQNEAQ (reference sequence). The trim removed 5 bases at V and 11 bases at J, leaving 9 bases unmatched. The CDR3 DNA reads as TGTGCCAGCAGCCGTGGACAGGGGTTTTGGGCTTTCTTT. Protein product: CASSRGQGFWAFF.

Regarding this clone: Additional DNA sequences in this sample encode the identical CDR3. This chain joins TRBV11-2 and TRBJ2-7; D remains ambiguous. This CDR3 has 13 residues. Germline V gene data show CDR1 as SGHAT and CDR2 as FQNNGV. V lost 5 bases and J lost 3, with 11 bases in between. The CDR3 is CASSPADGYEQYF. DNA for the CDR3: TGTGCCAGCAGCCCCGCCGACGGCTACGAGCAGTACTTC.

The table lists this clone with a count of one. The CDR3 DNA reads as TGTGCCAGCAAAGTGAGGGGCTCTGGAAACACCATATATTTT. Amino acids: CASKVRGSGNTIYF. The chain uses TRBV7-8 and TRBJ1-3, with D perhaps TRBD1 (5 bases). This CDR3 is 14 amino acids long. Germline V gives CDR1 SGHVS, CDR2 FQNEAQ. V was shortened by 7 bases and J by 0 bases, with 10 bases between the two germline ends.

J is TRBJ1-2 and V is TRBV10-1, with D possibly TRBD1 on 5 matching bases. Trimming stripped 2 bases from V and 2 bases from J, with 6 bases between. The CDR3 extends over 13 amino acids. Germline V CDR1 and CDR2: WNHNN, SYGVQD (reference sequence). The CDR3 DNA follows: TGCGCCAGCAGTGAGCGACAGAACTATGGCTACACCTTC. Protein sequence: CASSERQNYGYTF.

The rearrangement links TRBV13 to TRBJ2-5, with TRBD2 as a possible D gene (5 bases). Germline lookup yields CDR1 PRHDT and CDR2 FYEKMQ (reference sequence). This CDR3 has 15 amino acids. Between the trimmed V and J ends, which lost 5 bases and 5 bases, there was a span of 18 bases. DNA of the CDR3: TGTGCCAGCAGCAATGGTATAGCGTACGCGGAGACCCAGTACTTC. Protein sequence: CASSNGIAYAETQYF.

CDR3 coding DNA: TGCGCCAGCAGTTTGGACAGCCAGAGCTCCTACGAGCAGTACTTC. This translates into CASSLDSQSSYEQYF. J is TRBJ2-7 and V is TRBV10-2, with D possibly TRBD1 on 6 matching bases. This CDR3 has 15 residues. Germline CDR1 and CDR2: WSHSY and SAAADI. V was pared by 5 bases and J by 0 bases, with 14 bases between.

The gene calls are TRBV5-6 and TRBJ1-5; no clear D. CDR3 length: 11 amino acids. Germline CDR1 is SGHDT and CDR2 is YYEEEE. V was cut by 4 bases and J by 12 bases, with 11 bases left in between. CDR3 nucleotide sequence: TGTGCCAGCAGCCTCGCCGAGGTCCAGCATTTT. It is translated as CASSLAEVQHF.